This TCR beta chain comes out of a study of regulatory T cells in long-lasting Graves disease (dated by TCRdb to about 2021). Broadly, across the study: In the newly diagnosed Graves' disease group, patients had been taking antithyroid drugs for less than 3 months. Peripheral blood TCR sequencing and RNA sequencing compared persistent Graves' disease patients with newly diagnosed Graves' disease patients. The study was conducted in China and was registered as a clinical trial. TCR sequencing covered some 13 persistent and roughly 20 newly diagnosed Graves' disease patients, around 35 samples in total.

The CDR3 spans 23 residues, from the cysteine through the phenylalanine. The sequence is cut down to CDR3 DNA, 69 bases in frame from base 1. Trimming leaves V shorter by 1 base and J shorter by 0 bases, with the junction holding 16 bases beyond the gene matches. Looking up the germline V gene yields CDR1 SGHTA and CDR2 FQGTGA. The library was obtained by multiplex PCR. The sample was run on an Illumina HiSeq 4000. CDR3 regions were amplified by Arm-PCR with iRepertoire HTBI primers to construct TCR beta libraries. Gel purification was performed on PCR products prior to sequencing. Under the source paper's analysis protocol: Across samples, about 64 TRBV and 12 to 15 TRBJ segments were identified and used for gene usage analysis of CDR3 amino acid clonotypes. Filtered high-quality paired reads were merged into contigs using COPE and FqMerger. BLAST was used to align contigs to IMGT TRBV, TRBD and TRBJ reference genes, and CDR3 was defined according to IMGT. Any clonotype with a frequency above 0.1% was classified as a highly expanded clone. Shannon entropy served as the measure of repertoire diversity, while the Gini coefficient captured V-J evenness. A clonotype found in more than one individual was treated as public. The public sequencing data were trimmed at Q25 with fastp and processed into clonotypes with MiXCR by TCRdb, which kept only in-frame beta chains. Merged by CDR3 protein, the rows form single entries marked with the most common genes and DNA. TCRdb, rather than the study authors, made the V and J calls. For this sample the table gives approximately 400,000 distinct CDR3 sequences, of which about 16% were detected only once. 15% to 20% of the sample is in the top ten clones.

Points the paper makes about the study in general: Peripheral blood alone was examined, since thyroid tissue, which constituted the primary lesion, could not be accessed. As a limitation, the authors acknowledged that the small sample size may reduce accuracy. More public clonotypes were shared among persistent patients (around 2,600) than among newly diagnosed patients (more than 950). TRBV28, TRBJ1-2 and TRBJ2-5 were preferentially used in persistent disease, while TRBV20-1 and TRBJ2-1 were favored in newly diagnosed disease. Compared with newly diagnosed patients, persistent Graves' disease patients had lower TCR Shannon entropy and fewer highly expanded clones, which suggests clonal expansion. Only the TCR beta chain was sequenced and analyzed.

This sample's time point label indicates: newly diagnosed GD, antithyroid drugs for less than 3 months. RNA was extracted from PBMCs in TRIzol for both TCR sequencing and RNA sequencing. The diagnosis of Graves' disease was made according to American Thyroid Association guidelines. Recruitment of patients was carried out at an endocrinology department in Xi'an, China. Each patient gave approximately 8.8 milliliters of peripheral blood, collected in an EDTA anticoagulant tube. PBMCs were isolated by Ficoll Paque Plus density gradient separation without further T cell sorting. An Agilent 2100 Bioanalyzer and agarose gel were used to check RNA quality, and a NanoDrop 2000 was used to measure RNA concentration. There are many counts of this clonotype. The antigen this receptor binds is unknown. Per-nucleotide qualities are absent, and no much larger clonotype sits a single base away. Separately, the same data were catalogued under a study of T cells in Graves' hyperthyroidism and ophthalmopathy. From that second study: A patient counted as having stable Graves' hyperthyroidism if no progression to ophthalmopathy occurred over 18 months of follow-up. Hyperthyroidism patients were aged 18 to 65 years and newly diagnosed, with disease duration of less than 2 months. Patients with uncontrolled infections, other autoimmune diseases, pregnancy or lactation were excluded. Diagnoses were based on clinical symptoms, serum thyroxine and TRAb, thyroid ultrasound and orbital computed tomography. For the first round of RT-PCR on the TCR CDR3, the HTBI primer set was used together with the Qiagen OneStep RT-PCR kit. Most expanded thyroid clonotypes (frequency above 0.001) were also detected in blood, a finding suggesting that blood repertoires may reflect thyroid immune responses. A 13 V-J signature model separated ophthalmopathy from stable hyperthyroidism, with 87.88% sensitivity and just under 84% specificity in cross-validation and 80%/75% in testing. In validation, the model predicted progression to ophthalmopathy with approximately 71% sensitivity and over 72% specificity, a median of about 6 months before onset. TCR V-J signatures able to tell the groups apart were searched for in a discovery cohort of some 100 patients, of whom fewer than 45 had Graves' ophthalmopathy and 55 to 65 had stable Graves' hyperthyroidism. Whether ophthalmopathy could be predicted prospectively was tested in an independent validation cohort made up of some 20 hyperthyroidism patients plus 17 patients who later progressed to ophthalmopathy. The approximately 95 discovery patients were divided at random into training and test sets in a 7:3 ratio. The study also compared thyroid tissue and blood T-cell repertoires from five or six Graves' hyperthyroidism patients. After sampling, hyperthyroidism patients received methimazole starting at 30 mg daily, and ophthalmopathy patients received high-dose intravenous methylprednisolone. The libraries were constructed in a second round of multiplex PCR and then size-selected and purified. Paired-end sequencing of the libraries was performed with 100 bp reads on an Illumina HiSeq2000. SOAPnuke was used to process the raw data, removing reads that contained adapters or uncalled bases, had a mean Phred below 15, or lacked an exact match to the constant primer or identifier. COPE v1.2.5 was used to merge high-quality paired reads, and clonotypes were defined as unique nucleotide sequences. Clonotypes were aligned to IMGT TRBV, TRBD and TRBJ reference segments using MiTCR v1.1. The analysis included only V-J combinations with a frequency above 0.0001, which together covered around 99% of the repertoires. A TCS score was defined as the ratio of F50 (clonal expansion) to E x V (chaos), with BLOSUM62-based TCRdist applied between CDR3 peptides within each V-J. Welch's t-statistics and random forest reduced fewer than 600 V-J features to 13, which were used in a naive Bayes classifier (R e1071). No statistical method was used to set the sample size in advance, and investigators knew the group allocation. The paper reports TCR Vbeta CDR3 sequencing of approximately 140 peripheral blood samples: some 41 ophthalmopathy, roughly 80 hyperthyroidism and roughly 17 progressor patients.

The sample was peripheral blood mononuclear cells (PBMCs), taken at new diagnosis, from a patient treated with antithyroid drugs. This chain joins TRBV7-3 to TRBJ2-1, and 15 junction bases match TRBD2. This receptor was identified in a woman aged 25 to 45 with Graves disease. Donor details come from another sample of the same person, matched by shared clones. The nucleotide sequence is given as TGTGCCAGCAGCTTAAAAAGGACTAGCGGGAGGGCTGTACGGATAAGCTCCTACAATGAGCAGTTCTTC. This is translated as CASSLKRTSGRAVRISSYNEQFF.